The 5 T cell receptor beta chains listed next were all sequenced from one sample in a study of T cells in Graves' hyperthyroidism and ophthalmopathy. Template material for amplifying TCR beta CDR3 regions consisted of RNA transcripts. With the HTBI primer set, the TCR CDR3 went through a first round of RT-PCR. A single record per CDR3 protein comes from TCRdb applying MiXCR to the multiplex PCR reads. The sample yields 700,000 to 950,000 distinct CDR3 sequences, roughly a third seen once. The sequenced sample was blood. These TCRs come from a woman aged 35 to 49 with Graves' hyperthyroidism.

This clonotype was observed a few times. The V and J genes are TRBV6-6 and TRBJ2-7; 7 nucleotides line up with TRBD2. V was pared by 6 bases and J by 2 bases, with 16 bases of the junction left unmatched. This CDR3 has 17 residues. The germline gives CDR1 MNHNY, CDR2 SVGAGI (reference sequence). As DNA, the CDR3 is TGTGCCAGCAGCCTTTACGGCGGGGGAATCCGTCCCTACGAGCAGTACTTC. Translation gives CASSLYGGGIRPYEQYF.

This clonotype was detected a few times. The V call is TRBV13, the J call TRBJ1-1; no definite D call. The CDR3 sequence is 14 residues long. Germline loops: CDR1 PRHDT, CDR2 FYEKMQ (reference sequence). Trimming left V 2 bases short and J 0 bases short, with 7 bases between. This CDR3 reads CASSLPVMNTEAFF. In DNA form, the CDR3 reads TGTGCCAGCAGCTTACCAGTCATGAACACTGAAGCTTTCTTT.

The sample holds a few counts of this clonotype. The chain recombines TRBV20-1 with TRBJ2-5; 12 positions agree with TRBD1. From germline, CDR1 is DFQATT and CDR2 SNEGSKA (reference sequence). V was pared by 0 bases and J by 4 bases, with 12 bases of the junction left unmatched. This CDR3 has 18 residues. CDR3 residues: CSARDPGTGGGFVETQYF. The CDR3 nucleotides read TGCAGTGCTAGAGACCCCGGGACAGGGGGCGGCTTTGTAGAGACCCAGTACTTC.

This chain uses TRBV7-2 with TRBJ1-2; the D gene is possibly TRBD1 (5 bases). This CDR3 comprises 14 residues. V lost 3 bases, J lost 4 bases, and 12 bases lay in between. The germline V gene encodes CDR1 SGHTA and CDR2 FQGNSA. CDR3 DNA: TGTGCCAGCAGCTTGGGTGTTACAGGCTATGGCTACACCTTC. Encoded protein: CASSLGVTGYGYTF.

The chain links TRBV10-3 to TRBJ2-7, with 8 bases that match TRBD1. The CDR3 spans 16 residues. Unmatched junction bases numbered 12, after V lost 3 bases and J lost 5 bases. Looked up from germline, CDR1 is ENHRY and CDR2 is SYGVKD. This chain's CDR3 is CAISDDRGGIYDEQYF. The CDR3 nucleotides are TGTGCCATCAGTGACGACAGGGGTGGGATATATGACGAGCAGTACTTC.